This TCR beta chain was profiled in a study of beta chain features in type 1 diabetes. Sequenced material consisted of expressed TCRB transcripts (all of the isolated RNA was reverse transcribed). The assay was immunoSEQ multiplex PCR, and TCRdb's table has in-frame clones only and misses some. The sample lists 810,000 or so clones, 17% occurring once. The study, taken as a whole, reports: Reduced insertions and increased deletions marked VDJ junctions in type 1 diabetes patients.

This clone came up a few times. What it binds is unknown. The TCR sequence derives from a young woman in good health. What was sequenced was naive CD4+ T cells from blood.

The CDR3, as DNA: TGTGCCAGCAGCTTTTCAGGGCAGTTGAACACTGAAGCTTTCTTT. This codes for CASSFSGQLNTEAFF. This rearrangement joins TRBV7-9 to TRBJ1-1; possibly TRBD1 for D (5 bases). Trimming cost V 3 bases and J 0 bases, with 11 bases left between them. The V gene's germline CDR1 is SEHNR and CDR2 FQNEAQ (reference sequence). The CDR3 totals 15 residues.